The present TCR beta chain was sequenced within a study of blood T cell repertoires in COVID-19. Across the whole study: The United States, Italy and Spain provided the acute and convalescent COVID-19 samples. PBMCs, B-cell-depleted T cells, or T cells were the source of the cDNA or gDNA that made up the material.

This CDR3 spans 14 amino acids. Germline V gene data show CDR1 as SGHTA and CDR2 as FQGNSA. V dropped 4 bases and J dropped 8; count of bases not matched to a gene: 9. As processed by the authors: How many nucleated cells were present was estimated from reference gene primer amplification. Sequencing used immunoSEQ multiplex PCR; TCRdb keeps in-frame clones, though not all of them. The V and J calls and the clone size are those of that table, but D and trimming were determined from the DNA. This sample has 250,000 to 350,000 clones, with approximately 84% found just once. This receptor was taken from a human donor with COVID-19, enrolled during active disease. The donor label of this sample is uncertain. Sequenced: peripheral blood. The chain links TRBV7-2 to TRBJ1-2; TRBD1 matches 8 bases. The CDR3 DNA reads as TGTGCCAGCAGCTCAAGGGGACAGGAGGAAGGCTACACCTTC. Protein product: CASSSRGQEEGYTF.